What follows describes a single TCR beta chain. This sample is drawn from a study of blood T cell repertoires in COVID-19. Clones were sequenced by immunoSEQ multiplex PCR, and TCRdb holds only the in-frame ones, with some missing. This sample yields approximately 170,000 clones, of which roughly four fifths are seen a single time; roughly 11% belongs to the top ten. CDR3 length: 15 residues. V lost 6 bases and J lost 6; bases outside the gene matches: 13. Germline V lookup: CDR1 SNHLY, CDR2 FYNNEI. This clonotype was obtained from a man aged 55-75 years with active or convalescent COVID-19. The specimen sequenced was peripheral blood. This chain joins TRBV2 and TRBJ1-2; 7 nucleotides agree with TRBD1. The CDR3: CASSSRTGGQNGYTF. The CDR3 nucleotides read TGTGCCAGCAGCTCAAGGACAGGAGGGCAAAATGGCTACACCTTC.